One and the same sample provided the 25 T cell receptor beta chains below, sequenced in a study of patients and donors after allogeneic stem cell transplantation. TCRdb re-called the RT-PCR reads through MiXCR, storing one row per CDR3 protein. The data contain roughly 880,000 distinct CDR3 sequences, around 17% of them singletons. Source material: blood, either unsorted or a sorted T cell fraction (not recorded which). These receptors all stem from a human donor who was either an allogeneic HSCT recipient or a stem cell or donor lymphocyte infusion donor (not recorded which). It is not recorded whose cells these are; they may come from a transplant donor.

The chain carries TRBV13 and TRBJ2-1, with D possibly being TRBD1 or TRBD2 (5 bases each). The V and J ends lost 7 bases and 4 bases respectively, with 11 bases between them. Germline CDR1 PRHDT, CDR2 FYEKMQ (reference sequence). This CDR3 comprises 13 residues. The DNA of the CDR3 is TGTGCCAGCAATTCGGGGCAGTACAATGAGCAGTTCTTC. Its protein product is CASNSGQYNEQFF.

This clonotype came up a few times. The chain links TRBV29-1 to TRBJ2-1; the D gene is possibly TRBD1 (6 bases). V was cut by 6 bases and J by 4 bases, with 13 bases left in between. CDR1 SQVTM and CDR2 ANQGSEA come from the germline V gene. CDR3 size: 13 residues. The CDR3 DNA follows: TGCAGCGTCGCCCGGACAGTTTACAATGAGCAGTTCTTC. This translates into CSVARTVYNEQFF.

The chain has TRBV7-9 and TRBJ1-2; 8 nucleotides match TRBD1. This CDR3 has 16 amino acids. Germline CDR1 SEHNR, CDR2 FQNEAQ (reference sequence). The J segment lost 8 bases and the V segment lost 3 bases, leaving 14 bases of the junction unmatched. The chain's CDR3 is CASSLGPTGEREGYTF. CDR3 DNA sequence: TGTGCCAGCAGCTTGGGACCGACAGGGGAACGAGAAGGCTACACCTTC.

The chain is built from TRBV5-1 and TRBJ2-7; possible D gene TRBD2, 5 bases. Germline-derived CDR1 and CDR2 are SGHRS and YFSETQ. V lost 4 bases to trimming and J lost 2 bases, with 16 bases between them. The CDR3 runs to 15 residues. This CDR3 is CASSPGLAPTYEQYF. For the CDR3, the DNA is TGCGCCAGCAGCCCAGGACTGGCCCCCACCTACGAGCAGTACTTC. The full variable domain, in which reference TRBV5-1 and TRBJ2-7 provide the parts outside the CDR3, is KAGVTQTPRYLIKTRGQQVTLSCSPISGHRSVSWYQQTPGQGLQFLFEYFSETQRNKGNFPGRFSGRQFSNSRSEMNVSTLELGDSALYLCASSPGLAPTYEQYFGPGTRLTVT.

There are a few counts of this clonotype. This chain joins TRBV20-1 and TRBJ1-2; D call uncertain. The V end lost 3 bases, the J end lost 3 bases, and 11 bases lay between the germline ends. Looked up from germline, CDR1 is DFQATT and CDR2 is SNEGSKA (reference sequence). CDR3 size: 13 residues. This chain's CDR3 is CSARAEVDYGYTF. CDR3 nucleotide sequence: TGCAGTGCTAGGGCAGAAGTTGACTATGGCTACACCTTC.

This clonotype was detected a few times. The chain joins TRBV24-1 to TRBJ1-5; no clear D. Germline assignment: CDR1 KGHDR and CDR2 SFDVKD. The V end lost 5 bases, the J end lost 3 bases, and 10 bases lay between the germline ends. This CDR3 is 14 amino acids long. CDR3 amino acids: CATSGVNVNQPQHF. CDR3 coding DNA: TGTGCCACCAGTGGAGTGAATGTCAATCAGCCCCAGCATTTT.

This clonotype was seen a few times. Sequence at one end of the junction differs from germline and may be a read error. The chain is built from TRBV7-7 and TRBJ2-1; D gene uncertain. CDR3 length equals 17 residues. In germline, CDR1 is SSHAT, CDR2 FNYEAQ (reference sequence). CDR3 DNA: TGTGCTAGCAGCTTAGATGAGTACGGTGGGGTGAGGAATGAGCAGTTCTTC. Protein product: CASSLDEYGGVRNEQFF.

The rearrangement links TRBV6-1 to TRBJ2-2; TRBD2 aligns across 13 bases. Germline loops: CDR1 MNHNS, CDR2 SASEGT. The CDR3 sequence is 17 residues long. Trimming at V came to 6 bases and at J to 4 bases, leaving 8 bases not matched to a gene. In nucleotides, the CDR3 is TGTGCCAGCAGCGCTCCGGGACTAGCGGGAATCACCGGGGAGCTGTTTTTT. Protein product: CASSAPGLAGITGELFF.

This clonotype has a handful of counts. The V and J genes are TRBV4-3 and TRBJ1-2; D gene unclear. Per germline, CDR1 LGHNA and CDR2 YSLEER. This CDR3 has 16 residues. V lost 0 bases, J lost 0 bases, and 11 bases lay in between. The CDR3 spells CASSQERQAPNYGYTF. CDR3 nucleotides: TGCGCCAGCAGCCAAGAACGGCAGGCACCTAACTATGGCTACACCTTC.

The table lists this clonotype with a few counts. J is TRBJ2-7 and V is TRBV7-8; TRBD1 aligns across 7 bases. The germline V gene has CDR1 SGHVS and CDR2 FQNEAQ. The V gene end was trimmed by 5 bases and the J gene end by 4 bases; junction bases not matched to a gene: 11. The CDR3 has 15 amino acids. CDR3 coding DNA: TGTGCCAGCAGCCCCAATTTCCAGGGGGAGTACGAGCAGTACTTC. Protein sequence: CASSPNFQGEYEQYF.

CDR3: CASSTTGGSNTGELFF. For the CDR3, the DNA is TGTGCCAGTAGTACGACAGGGGGATCGAACACCGGGGAGCTGTTTTTT. The chain links TRBV19 to TRBJ2-2; 9 nucleotides match TRBD1. The CDR3 loop spans 16 amino acids. Germline V CDR1 and CDR2: LNHDA, SQIVND (reference sequence). Trimming cost V 4 bases and J 0 bases; bases outside gene matches: 3.

The CDR3 DNA is TGTGCCAGCAGCCAAGAGGGACTAGCGGTGAGGGATACGCAGTATTTT. This sequence encodes CASSQEGLAVRDTQYF. The chain recombines TRBV3-1 with TRBJ2-3, with 11 bases identical to TRBD2. CDR1 is LGHDT and CDR2 is YNNKEL in the germline V gene (reference sequence). CDR3 length equals 16 residues. The trim removed 0 bases at V and 6 bases at J, leaving 5 bases unmatched.

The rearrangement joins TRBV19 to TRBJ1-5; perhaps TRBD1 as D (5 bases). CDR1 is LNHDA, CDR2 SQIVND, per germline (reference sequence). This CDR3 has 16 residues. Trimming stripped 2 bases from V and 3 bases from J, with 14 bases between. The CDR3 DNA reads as TGTGCCAGTAGTATAACCCTCCGAGGGGTCAATCAGCCCCAGCATTTT. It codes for CASSITLRGVNQPQHF.

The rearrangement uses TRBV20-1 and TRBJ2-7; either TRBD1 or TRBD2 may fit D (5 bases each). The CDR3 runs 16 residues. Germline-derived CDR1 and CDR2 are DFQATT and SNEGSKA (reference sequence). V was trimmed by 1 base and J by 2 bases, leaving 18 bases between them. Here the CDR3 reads CSARGEGDPFTYEQYF. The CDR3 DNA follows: TGCAGTGCTAGAGGTGAAGGGGACCCCTTTACCTACGAGCAGTACTTC.

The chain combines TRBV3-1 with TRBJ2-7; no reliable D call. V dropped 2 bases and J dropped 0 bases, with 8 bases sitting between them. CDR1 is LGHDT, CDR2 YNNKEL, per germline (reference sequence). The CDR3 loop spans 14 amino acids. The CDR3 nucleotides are TGTGCCAGCAGCCAATCACAGAACTCCTACGAGCAGTACTTC. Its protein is CASSQSQNSYEQYF.

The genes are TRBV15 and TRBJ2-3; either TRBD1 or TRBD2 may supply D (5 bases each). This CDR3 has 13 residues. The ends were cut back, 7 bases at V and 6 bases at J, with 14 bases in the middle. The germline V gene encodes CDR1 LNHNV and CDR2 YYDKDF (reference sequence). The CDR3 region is CATTRDLTDTQYF. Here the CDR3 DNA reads TGTGCCACCACCCGGGACCTCACGGATACGCAGTATTTT.

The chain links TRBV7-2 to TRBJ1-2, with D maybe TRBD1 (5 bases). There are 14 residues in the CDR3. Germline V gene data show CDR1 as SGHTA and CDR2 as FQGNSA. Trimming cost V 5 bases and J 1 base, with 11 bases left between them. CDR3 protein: CASSPQGFNYGYTF. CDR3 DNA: TGTGCCAGCAGCCCCCAGGGATTTAACTATGGCTACACCTTC.

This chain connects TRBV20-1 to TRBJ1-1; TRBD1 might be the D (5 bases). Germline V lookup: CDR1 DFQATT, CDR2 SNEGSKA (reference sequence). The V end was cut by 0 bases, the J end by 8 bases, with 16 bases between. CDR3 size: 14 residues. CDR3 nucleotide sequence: TGCAGTGCTAGAGATCTTGGACAATACTTAGAAGCTTTCTTT. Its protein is CSARDLGQYLEAFF.

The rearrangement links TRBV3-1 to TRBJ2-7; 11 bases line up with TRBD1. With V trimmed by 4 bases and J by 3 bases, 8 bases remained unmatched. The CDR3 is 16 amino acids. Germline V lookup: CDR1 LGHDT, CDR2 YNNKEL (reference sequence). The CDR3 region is CASSLRTGTGGYEQYF. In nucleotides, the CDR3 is TGTGCCAGCAGCCTTCGGACCGGGACAGGGGGCTACGAGCAGTACTTC.

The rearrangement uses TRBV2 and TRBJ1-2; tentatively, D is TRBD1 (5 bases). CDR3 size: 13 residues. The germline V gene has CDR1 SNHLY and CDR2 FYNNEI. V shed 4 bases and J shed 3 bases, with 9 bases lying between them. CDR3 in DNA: TGTGCCAGCAGTGGGGGGATTCACTATGGCTACACCTTC. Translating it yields CASSGGIHYGYTF. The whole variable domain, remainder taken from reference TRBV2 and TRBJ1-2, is EPEVTQTPSHQVTQMGQEVILRCVPISNHLYFYWYRQILGQKVEFLVSFYNNEISEKSEIFDDQFSVERPDGSNFTLKIRSTKLEDSAMYFCASSGGIHYGYTFGSGTRLTVV.

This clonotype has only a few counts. CDR3 region: CSARAPQGADTEAFF. CDR3 DNA sequence: TGCAGTGCTAGAGCCCCCCAGGGGGCTGACACTGAAGCTTTCTTT. The V and J genes are TRBV20-1 and TRBJ1-1, with TRBD1 matching over 8 bases. Germline CDR1 and CDR2: DFQATT and SNEGSKA (reference sequence). The CDR3 is made up of 15 amino acids. After removal of 1 base from V and 3 bases from J, the junction contained 7 bases not matched to a gene.

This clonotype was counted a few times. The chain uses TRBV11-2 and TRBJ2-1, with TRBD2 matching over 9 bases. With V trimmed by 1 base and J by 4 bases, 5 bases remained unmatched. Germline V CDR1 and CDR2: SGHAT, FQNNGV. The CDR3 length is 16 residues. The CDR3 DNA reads TGTGCCAGCAGCTTAGTCCCTAGCGGGGATTACAATGAGCAGTTCTTC. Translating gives CASSLVPSGDYNEQFF.

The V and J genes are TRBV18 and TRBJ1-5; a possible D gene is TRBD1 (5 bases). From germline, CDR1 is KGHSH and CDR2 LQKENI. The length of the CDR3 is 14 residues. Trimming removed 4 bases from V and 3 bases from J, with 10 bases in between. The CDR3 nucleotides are TGTGCCAGCTCACGGGACGAATCCAATCAGCCCCAGCATTTT. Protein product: CASSRDESNQPQHF.

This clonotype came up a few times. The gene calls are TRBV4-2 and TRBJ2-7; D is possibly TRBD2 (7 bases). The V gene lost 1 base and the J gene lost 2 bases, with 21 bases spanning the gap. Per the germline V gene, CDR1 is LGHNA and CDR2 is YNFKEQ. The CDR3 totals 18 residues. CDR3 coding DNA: TGTGCCAGCAGCCAAGGACGATATGTGCGGGGGCCTACCTACGAGCAGTACTTC. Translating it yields CASSQGRYVRGPTYEQYF.

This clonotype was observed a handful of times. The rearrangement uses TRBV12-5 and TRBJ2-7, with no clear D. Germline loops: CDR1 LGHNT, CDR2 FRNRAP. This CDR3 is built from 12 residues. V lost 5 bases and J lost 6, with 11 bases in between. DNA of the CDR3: TGTGCTAGTGGTACCCCCGGCGGCGAGCAGTACTTC. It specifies CASGTPGGEQYF.